The 28 T cell receptor delta chains presented below share a single source sample, sequenced in a study of Vδ1+ human thymocytes. Study results and limitations: Thymic TRG and TRD repertoires appeared highly polyclonal, with Gaussian CDR3 length distributions.

For these TCRs, the target antigens are not known. RNA was extracted from the cells and then reverse transcribed. Pooled V-gene forward primers with one constant-region reverse primer generated the CDR3 amplicons by multiplex PCR. TCRdb used CATT to re-call clones from the multiplex PCR reads. Of some 23,000 delta-chain clones in the sample, 25% to 30% were seen once. Material for sequencing was Vdelta1+ gamma-delta thymocytes from the thymus. Subset specified: FACS-sorted CD3+ TCRalphabeta- TCRVdelta1+ TCRVdelta2- thymocytes. Source of these receptors: a boy younger than two who had congenital heart surgery.

This clone has more than one count but fewer than ten. The V and J genes are TRDV1 and TRDJ1; 7 bases map to TRDD2. This CDR3 region has 20 residues. The J segment lost 2 bases and the V segment lost 3 bases, leaving 21 bases of the junction unmatched. CDR1 is TSWWSYY and CDR2 is QGS in the germline V gene. As DNA, the CDR3 is TGTGCTCTTGGGGACACATTCCTACTACGCGGCTTACGCCTGACCGATAAACTCATCTTT. It is translated as CALGDTFLLRGLRLTDKLIF.

This clone is categorized as medium-sized. Other DNA sequences within the sample encode an identical CDR3. The gene calls are TRDV1 and TRDJ1; TRDD3 matches at 9 bases. Germline loops: CDR1 TSWWSYY, CDR2 QGS. The V and J ends lost 2 bases and 5 bases, in that order; junction bases with no gene match: 15. The CDR3 loop spans 18 amino acids. CDR3 in amino acids: CALGEGPSAVGIRDKLIF. CDR3 in DNA: TGTGCTCTTGGGGAAGGTCCTTCCGCAGTGGGGATACGGGATAAACTCATCTTT.

The chain links TRDV1 to TRDJ1; unclear D gene. V gave up 1 base and J gave up 0 bases, with 15 bases separating them. CDR3 length: 17 residues. From germline, CDR1 is TSWWSYY and CDR2 QGS. For the CDR3, the DNA is TGTGCTCTTGGGGAACCCTCCCCTCCCCAGTACACCGATAAACTCATCTTT. Encoded protein: CALGEPSPPQYTDKLIF.

In its sample, this clone was seen a few times. Distinct nucleotide sequences in the sample also encode this CDR3. The J gene is TRDJ1, the V gene TRDV1; a possible D gene is TRDD3 (5 bases). Germline V CDR1 and CDR2: TSWWSYY, QGS. V lost 4 bases to trimming and J lost 0 bases, with 15 bases between them. The CDR3 covers 16 residues. The CDR3 is CALGVEARGHTDKLIF. The CDR3 DNA reads TGTGCTCTTGGGGTTGAGGCGAGGGGACACACCGATAAACTCATCTTT.

This sequence joins TRDV1 and TRDJ1; TRDD3 matches at 13 bases. This CDR3 is built from 22 residues. The J segment lost 3 bases and the V segment lost 1 base, leaving 20 bases of the junction unmatched. Germline V gene data show CDR1 as TSWWSYY and CDR2 as QGS. The CDR3 DNA reads TGTGCTCTTGGGGAACGTCCCTCCTACGCTAGCCTACTGGGGGATACGCCCGATAAACTCATCTTT. It translates to CALGERPSYASLLGDTPDKLIF.

This clone was recorded a few times. The gene calls are TRDV1 and TRDJ1; D not certain. Germline loops: CDR1 TSWWSYY, CDR2 QGS. This CDR3 comprises 14 residues. The V gene lost 4 bases and the J gene lost 0 bases, with 9 bases spanning the gap. The CDR3 loop reads CALGVLGDTDKLIF. In DNA, the CDR3 is TGTGCTCTTGGGGTTCTAGGGGACACCGATAAACTCATCTTT.

This clone turned up a few times. The chain has TRDV1 and TRDJ1, with 11 bases fitting TRDD3. The CDR3 extends over 19 amino acids. In germline, CDR1 is TSWWSYY, CDR2 QGS. The V and J ends lost 4 bases and 3 bases, in that order; junction bases with no gene match: 16. The CDR3 bases are TGTGCTCTTGGGGTCTCCTCCCGAAACTGGGGGATAATCGCCGATAAACTCATCTTT. Protein product: CALGVSSRNWGIIADKLIF.

This clone occurred many times. This sequence joins TRDV1 and TRDJ1; the match to TRDD3 covers 8 bases. The CDR3 runs to 14 residues. Trimming removed 0 bases from V and 7 bases from J; junction bases left unmatched: 4. CDR1 is TSWWSYY, CDR2 QGS, per germline. CDR3 protein: CALGELGGSVKLIF. CDR3 coding DNA: TGTGCTCTTGGGGAACTTGGGGGATCGGTTAAACTCATCTTT.

This chain uses TRDV1 with TRDJ1; 8 bases map to TRDD3. The CDR3 loop spans 19 amino acids. Germline CDR1 reads TSWWSYY; CDR2 reads QGS. The junction had 17 bases not matched to a gene; V was cut back by 4 bases and J by 1 base. In DNA form, the CDR3 reads TGTGCTCTTGGGGTCCCCTCCCACTGGGGGGGTACACGCACCGATAAACTCATCTTT. Translated: CALGVPSHWGGTRTDKLIF.

By its share, this clone is medium-sized. This sequence joins TRDV1 and TRDJ1; D unclear. V was cut by 4 bases and J by 7 bases, with 16 bases left in between. This CDR3 has 14 amino acids. Per the germline V gene, CDR1 is TSWWSYY and CDR2 is QGS. CDR3 residues: CALGGRIPLRKLIF. The CDR3 DNA follows: TGTGCTCTTGGGGGTCGGATCCCTCTCCGTAAACTCATCTTT.

This chain connects TRDV1 to TRDJ1; tentative D call: TRDD3 (5 bases). This CDR3 has 18 residues. In germline, CDR1 is TSWWSYY, CDR2 QGS. V was trimmed by 5 bases and J by 0 bases, leaving 22 bases between them. CDR3 residues: CALGQDTGGSQHTDKLIF. Written as DNA, the CDR3 is TGTGCTCTTGGGCAAGATACTGGTGGATCCCAACACACCGATAAACTCATCTTT.

The genes are TRDV1 and TRDJ1; tentatively, D is TRDD2 (6 bases). V was trimmed by 2 bases and J by 8 bases, leaving 27 bases between them. Germline CDR1 is TSWWSYY and CDR2 is QGS. CDR3 length equals 18 residues. Here the CDR3 DNA reads TGTGCTCTTGGGGAAGCTCCACCCTTCCCCTCTTACTGGTGCAAACTCATCTTT. This translates into CALGEAPPFPSYWCKLIF.

The rearrangement links TRDV1 to TRDJ1; D perhaps matches TRDD3 (6 bases). The V end lost 0 bases, the J end lost 2 bases, and 25 bases lay between the germline ends. This CDR3 spans 20 amino acids. The germline V gene has CDR1 TSWWSYY and CDR2 QGS. In DNA, the CDR3 is TGTGCTCTTGGGGAACTTTTAACGGTTGGATACAGCTTACGGACCGATAAACTCATCTTT. Its protein is CALGELLTVGYSLRTDKLIF.

In this sample, this clone turned up a few times. The chain has TRDV1 and TRDJ1; D uncertain. This CDR3 has 15 amino acids. V was pared by 4 bases and J by 0 bases, with 12 bases between. Germline CDR1 and CDR2: TSWWSYY and QGS. In DNA form, the CDR3 reads TGTGCTCTTGGGGGGGCCGGCGGTGACACCGATAAACTCATCTTT. This translates into CALGGAGGDTDKLIF.

By its share, this clone is medium-sized. The gene calls are TRDV1 and TRDJ1, with 13 bases matching TRDD3. The CDR3 spans 20 residues. Germline V gives CDR1 TSWWSYY, CDR2 QGS. Trimming took 2 bases from V and 0 from J; bases not matched to a gene: 12. The CDR3 spells CALGERVLYWGIRDTDKLIF. DNA for the CDR3: TGTGCTCTTGGGGAAAGAGTCCTTTACTGGGGGATACGAGACACCGATAAACTCATCTTT.

This clone was seen more than once but under ten times. The J gene is TRDJ1, the V gene TRDV1, with TRDD3 identical over 11 bases. Losses at the gene ends were 2 bases for V and 2 bases for J; bases not matched to a gene: 19. Germline V CDR1 and CDR2: TSWWSYY, QGS. The CDR3 has 21 amino acids. CDR3 loop: CALGEWPSVSWGIPLTDKLIF. The CDR3 nucleotides read TGTGCTCTTGGGGAATGGCCATCGGTGTCCTGGGGGATACCCTTAACCGATAAACTCATCTTT.

This clone was counted a few times. A read error may produce the germline difference seen at one junction end. This CDR3 is also generated by other DNA sequences in the sample. The chain combines TRDV1 with TRDJ1; D is possibly TRDD2 or TRDD3 (5 bases each). Germline V CDR1 and CDR2: TSWWSYY, QGS. The CDR3 sequence is 21 residues long. This CDR3 is CALGEVDPFFRGWAATDKLIF. For the CDR3, the DNA is TGTGCTCTTGGGGAAGTGGACCCCTTCTTCCGGGGGTGGGCCGCCACCGACAAACTCATCTTT.

In this sample, this clone turned up a few times. The chain is built from TRDV1 and TRDJ1, with TRDD3 as a possible D gene (6 bases). CDR3 size: 19 residues. Trimming pared 1 base from V and 0 bases from J, leaving 21 bases between. Germline loops: CDR1 TSWWSYY, CDR2 QGS. The CDR3 sequence: CALGERCLGTRPYTDKLIF. The CDR3, as DNA: TGTGCTCTTGGGGAACGATGCCTGGGGACCCGACCCTACACCGATAAACTCATCTTT.

The V gene is TRDV1, the J gene TRDJ1; D not certain. Germline loops: CDR1 TSWWSYY, CDR2 QGS. This CDR3 has 15 amino acids. V gave up 2 bases and J gave up 0 bases, with 10 bases separating them. Here the CDR3 DNA reads TGTGCTCTTGGGGAAGGGGTTCTACACACCGATAAACTCATCTTT. The encoded protein is CALGEGVLHTDKLIF.

This clone was recorded a few times. The rearrangement joins TRDV1 to TRDJ1, with D possibly being TRDD2 or TRDD3 (6 bases each). Trimming cost V 3 bases and J 4 bases, with 27 bases left between them. Germline assignment: CDR1 TSWWSYY and CDR2 QGS. This CDR3 has 19 amino acids. CDR3 amino acids: CALGDPPTAGVHLGDKLIF. CDR3 sequence (DNA): TGTGCTCTTGGGGACCCTCCTACGGCTGGGGTCCATTTAGGCGATAAACTCATCTTT.

V and J are TRDV1 and TRDJ1, with 10 bases that match TRDD3. V shed 0 bases and J 4 bases; nucleotides not matched to a gene: 17. Germline CDR1 and CDR2: TSWWSYY and QGS. The CDR3 is 20 amino acids. The CDR3 nucleotides are TGTGCTCTTGGGGAACTGTTCCGACCGGGTTGGGGGATACTTCGCGATAAACTCATCTTT. Translation gives CALGELFRPGWGILRDKLIF.

By its share, this clone is medium-sized. Distinct nucleotide sequences in the sample also encode this CDR3. V gene TRDV1 combines with J gene TRDJ1; D call uncertain. V shed 0 bases and J shed 0 bases, with 5 bases lying between them. The CDR3 is made up of 14 amino acids. Germline V gene lookup returns CDR1 TSWWSYY and CDR2 QGS. The CDR3 here is CALGELGYTDKLIF. CDR3 bases: TGTGCTCTTGGGGAACTGGGGTACACCGATAAACTCATCTTT.

This clone has a handful of counts. The chain employs TRDV1 and TRDJ1, with TRDD3 matching 7 bases. Trimming at V came to 0 bases and at J to 7 bases, leaving 14 bases not matched to a gene. The germline V gene has CDR1 TSWWSYY and CDR2 QGS. The CDR3 runs to 17 residues. CDR3 loop: CALGELTGKRIRSKLIF. The CDR3 region has the DNA TGTGCTCTTGGGGAACTGACCGGTAAGAGGATACGCAGTAAACTCATCTTT.

On this clone: This specimen includes other DNA sequences encoding the same CDR3. The J gene is TRDJ1, the V gene TRDV1; 9 nucleotides align to TRDD3. The germline CDR1 and CDR2 sequences are TSWWSYY and QGS. This CDR3 contains 21 residues. V lost 0 bases to trimming and J lost 2 bases; unmatched junction nucleotides: 19. The CDR3 DNA follows: TGTGCTCTTGGGGAACTCGAATCCTACGGGGGGATACTCGTCCTTACCGATAAACTCATCTTT. It is translated as CALGELESYGGILVLTDKLIF.

The chain links TRDV1 to TRDJ1; TRDD3 matches at 12 bases. Germline V gene data show CDR1 as TSWWSYY and CDR2 as QGS. Trimming removed 2 bases from V and 1 base from J; junction bases left unmatched: 8. CDR3 length: 18 amino acids. The DNA for the CDR3 is TGTGCTCTTGGGGAATTGGGTCTGGGGGATACGCCCACCGATAAACTCATCTTT. Its translation: CALGELGLGDTPTDKLIF.

There are a few counts of this clone. The chain has TRDV1 and TRDJ1; 11 bases are a match to TRDD3. The CDR3 is 18 residues long. V shed 0 bases and J 4 bases; nucleotides not matched to a gene: 10. Germline V gene lookup returns CDR1 TSWWSYY and CDR2 QGS. The CDR3 spells CALGELGGWGIHGDKLIF. The CDR3 coding sequence is TGTGCTCTTGGGGAACTTGGGGGCTGGGGGATACATGGCGATAAACTCATCTTT.

To note about this clone: This may come from a read error, since a much larger clone is one base off. This chain joins TRDV1 and TRDJ1; D remains unclear. The CDR3 is 18 residues long. Trimming stripped 0 bases from V and 11 bases from J, with 28 bases between. The V gene's germline CDR1 is TSWWSYY and CDR2 QGS. This CDR3 is CALGELPPYDIPSVELIF. The CDR3 DNA reads as TGTGCTCTTGGGGAACTTCCTCCCTATGACATTCCGTCGGTCGAGCTCATCTTT.

The V call is TRDV1, the J call TRDJ1, with 9 bases that match TRDD2. Per germline, CDR1 TSWWSYY and CDR2 QGS. The CDR3 contains 21 residues. The V and J ends lost 4 bases and 1 base, in that order; junction bases with no gene match: 22. The CDR3 is CALGGPWPSYVDWATTDKLIF. DNA of the CDR3: TGTGCTCTTGGGGGGCCCTGGCCTTCCTACGTCGACTGGGCGACCACCGATAAACTCATCTTT.